The text below deals with one T cell receptor (beta chain). This sample is drawn from a study of blood T cell repertoires in COVID-19. Clones were read by immunoSEQ multiplex PCR, and TCRdb kept only the in-frame ones, dropping some. The sample lists over 200,000 clones; about 90% were seen once. The sequenced sample was PBMCs or T cells enriched from blood (not recorded which). The sequence was obtained from a man between 25 and 39 years old who had recovered from COVID-19.

The CDR3 DNA reads TGTGCCAGCAGTCTCCCCGGGACAGTCCCCTACGAGCAGTACTTC. This translates into CASSLPGTVPYEQYF. The genes are TRBV5-8 and TRBJ2-7; 7 bases match TRBD1. The CDR3 length is 15 residues. Germline V gene data show CDR1 as SGHTS and CDR2 as YDEGEE. The J segment lost 2 bases and the V segment lost 5 bases, leaving 10 bases of the junction unmatched. Full variable domain (missing parts from reference TRBV5-8 and TRBJ2-7): EAGVTQSPTHLIKTRGQQATLRCSPISGHTSVYWYQQALGLGLQFLLWYDEGEERNRGNFPPRFSGRQFPNYSSELNVNALELEDSALYLCASSLPGTVPYEQYFGPGTRLTVT.